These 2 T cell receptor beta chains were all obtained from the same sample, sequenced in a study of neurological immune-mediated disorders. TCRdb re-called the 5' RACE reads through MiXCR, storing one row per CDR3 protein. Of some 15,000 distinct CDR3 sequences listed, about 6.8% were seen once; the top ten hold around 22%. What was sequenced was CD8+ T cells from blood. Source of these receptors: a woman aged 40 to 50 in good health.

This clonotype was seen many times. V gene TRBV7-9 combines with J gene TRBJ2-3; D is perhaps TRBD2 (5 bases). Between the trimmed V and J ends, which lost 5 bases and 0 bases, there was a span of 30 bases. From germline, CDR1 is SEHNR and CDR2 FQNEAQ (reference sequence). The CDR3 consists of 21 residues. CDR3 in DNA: TGTGCCAGCAGCCACGGCTTGGGAGCGACCCCCCCGATGTCTAGCACAGATACGCAGTATTTT. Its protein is CASSHGLGATPPMSSTDTQYF.

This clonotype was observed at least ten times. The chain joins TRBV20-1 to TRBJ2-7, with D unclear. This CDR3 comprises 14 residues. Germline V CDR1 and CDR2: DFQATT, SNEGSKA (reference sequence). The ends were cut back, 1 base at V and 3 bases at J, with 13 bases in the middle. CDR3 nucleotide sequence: TGCAGTGCTAGAGGCTCCATAGTAGGCTACGAGCAGTACTTC. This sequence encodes CSARGSIVGYEQYF.